This T cell receptor (beta chain) was profiled in a study of shared clonotypes between healthy human individuals. Sequencing was performed with immunoSEQ multiplex PCR; in TCRdb, only in-frame clones are kept and a portion is missing. The profile shows roughly 2.2 million clones, under 95% of them singletons. This clone was observed a few times. Germline values: CDR1 SQVTM, CDR2 ANQGSEA. This CDR3 spans 13 amino acids. The V gene lost 1 base and the J gene lost 1 base, with 7 bases spanning the gap. The chain recombines TRBV29-1 with TRBJ1-1, with no clear D. Sequencing was carried out using naive CD4+ T cells from PBMCs. Subset noted: CD45RA+ positively selected. This TCR derives from a man between 18 and 35 years old in good health. Some clones in this sample may be carry-over from other donors' samples. CDR3 region: CSVEVQRNTEAFF. Here the CDR3 DNA reads TGCAGCGTTGAAGTTCAGCGGAACACTGAAGCTTTCTTT.